One sample yielded the 7 T cell receptor beta chains listed below, sequenced in a study of shared clonotypes between healthy human individuals. Naive CD8 cells were CD45RO-negative, positively selected for CCR7, excluding terminally differentiated effector memory CD45RA+ cells. Assay used: immunoSEQ multiplex PCR; TCRdb lists only in-frame clones, some missing. The sample includes 1.5 million to 2.5 million clones, roughly 94% seen only once; the top ten take more than 0.95%. Material: naive CD8+ T cells sorted from blood. The receptors stem from a man between 18 and 35 years old in good health.

The chain recombines TRBV27 with TRBJ1-1; 10 bases align to TRBD1. The CDR3 length is 13 residues. V dropped 6 bases and J dropped 5; count of bases not matched to a gene: 3. In germline, CDR1 is MNHEY, CDR2 SMNVEV (reference sequence). CDR3 in DNA: TGTGCCAGCAGGGGACAGGGGTTAACTGAAGCTTTCTTT. It codes for CASRGQGLTEAFF.

CDR3 coding DNA: TGTGCCAGCAGCTTAGCGGGGCTAGCGGGAGTATCTGAGCAGTTCTTC. Protein product: CASSLAGLAGVSEQFF. The chain couples TRBV7-9 to TRBJ2-1, with TRBD2 identical over 10 bases. J gave up 9 bases and V 0 bases, and 8 bases lay outside the gene matches. Germline CDR1 SEHNR, CDR2 FQNEAQ (reference sequence). The CDR3 has 16 residues. The whole variable domain, filled in from reference TRBV7-9 and TRBJ2-1, reads DTGVSQNPRHKITKRGQNVTFRCDPISEHNRLYWYRQTLGQGPEFLTYFQNEAQLEKSRLLSDRFSAERPKGSFSTLEIQRTEQGDSAMYLCASSLAGLAGVSEQFFGPGTRLTVL.

The V call is TRBV27, the J call TRBJ2-3; 10 bases line up with TRBD2. This CDR3 has 19 amino acids. The junction had 11 bases not matched to a gene; V was cut back by 2 bases and J by 0 bases. Per the germline V gene, CDR1 is MNHEY and CDR2 is SMNVEV (reference sequence). This chain's CDR3 is CASSLNGLAGVASTDTQYF. CDR3 sequence (DNA): TGTGCCAGCAGTTTAAATGGTCTAGCGGGGGTAGCTAGCACAGATACGCAGTATTTT.

This clone was seen just once. This chain links TRBV9 with TRBJ1-6; possibly TRBD1 for D (6 bases). V lost 4 bases to trimming and J lost 10 bases, with 12 bases between them. The CDR3 runs 13 residues. CDR1 is SGDLS, CDR2 YYNGEE, per germline. CDR3 DNA: TGTGCCAGCAGCCCAGAGGGGGAGTCACCCCTCCACTTT. It specifies CASSPEGESPLHF.

V usage is TRBV7-9 and J usage is TRBJ1-2; tentatively, D is TRBD1 (5 bases). CDR1 and CDR2 from the germline V gene are SEHNR and FQNEAQ (reference sequence). The V and J ends lost 11 bases and 4 bases respectively, with 11 bases between them. The CDR3 runs to 11 residues. CDR3 in DNA: TGTGCCGGCGAGGGGAGCTATGGCTACACCTTC. It yields the protein CAGEGSYGYTF. The full variable domain, with the rest looked up from reference TRBV7-9 and TRBJ1-2, is DTGVSQNPRHKITKRGQNVTFRCDPISEHNRLYWYRQTLGQGPEFLTYFQNEAQLEKSRLLSDRFSAERPKGSFSTLEIQRTEQGDSAMYLCAGEGSYGYTFGSGTRLTVV.

This chain uses TRBV7-9 with TRBJ2-7; 9 positions match TRBD1. Germline CDR1 reads SEHNR; CDR2 reads FQNEAQ (reference sequence). The length of the CDR3 is 14 residues. V trimming: 5 bases; J trimming: 4 bases; junction bases outside the gene matches: 6. In nucleotides, the CDR3 is TGTGCCAGCAGCGGGGGGACAGGGAGTTACGAGCAGTACTTC. Protein product: CASSGGTGSYEQYF.

Of note for this clone: This specimen includes other DNA sequences encoding the same CDR3. The V call is TRBV6-1, the J call TRBJ2-7; no clear D. Germline CDR1 and CDR2: MNHNS and SASEGT. The CDR3 length is 14 residues. V was trimmed by 2 bases and J by 0 bases, leaving 8 bases between them. CDR3 nucleotide sequence: TGTGCCAGCAGTGAATTAGGGTCCTCCTACGAGCAGTACTTC. Amino acids: CASSELGSSYEQYF.